This T cell receptor beta chain was identified in a study of T-cell reconstitution after alpha-beta-depleted transplantation in children listed by TCRdb under 2016. Background for the entire study: The study quantitatively tracked T-cell immune reconstitution after TCRalphabeta/CD19-depleted allogeneic hematopoietic cell transplantation in children using TCR repertoire profiling.

A note on this clonotype: This receptor's antigen is unknown. Base-call qualities are not available, and no considerably larger clone is one nucleotide away.

Library construction relied on PCR. Sequencing took place on an Illumina HiSeq 2500. Molecular barcoding was employed in the preparation of TCR libraries, with unique molecular identifiers being used to normalize TCRbeta repertoire quantification. TCRdb reanalyzed the raw reads on its own, using fastp at Q25 for trimming and MiXCR for clone calling, and kept in-frame beta chains. Every distinct CDR3 protein forms one entry, paired with its most common genes and DNA. This sample holds roughly 500,000 distinct CDR3 sequences; 15% to 20% were observed only once. The ten biggest clones cover 3.3% of the sample. The material sequenced was PBMCs from the stem cell graft donor, taken from the stem cell graft. This receptor was obtained from a human donor who donated a stem cell graft to a child with acute lymphoblastic leukemia.

This receptor has the CDR3 CASSPTPGQSGSEQYF. The sequenced DNA is TGCGCCAGCAGCCCGACCCCCGGACAGAGCGGAAGCGAGCAGTACTTC. This sequence uses TRBV5-1 and TRBJ2-7, with TRBD1 perhaps the D gene, on 6 matching bases. From cysteine to phenylalanine, the CDR3 is 16 amino acids long. Just the 48-base CDR3 DNA is kept, in frame starting at base 1. CDR1 and CDR2, looked up from the germline V gene, are SGHRS and YFSETQ. The junction carries 23 bases between V and J, which are trimmed by 4 bases and 6 bases respectively.